Listed here is a single TCR beta chain. Its matching antigen is unknown. The source of the sample is a study of cytomegalovirus exposure and HLA in healthy donors. Study conclusions and caveats: The classifier reportedly diagnosed cytomegalovirus status with high specificity and sensitivity. TCR beta chains numbering under 200 were designated cytomegalovirus-associated. The TCR clusters that emerged in the first cohort tended, a later analysis found, to co-occur in the 95 to 150 validation repertoires. The dataset shows that most TCR sequences were rare, while some public TCRs occurred in many donors.

This CDR3 region has 14 residues. V gave up 2 bases and J gave up 9 bases; unmatched junction bases: 7. CDR1 and CDR2 (germline): PRHDT, FYEKMQ (reference sequence). Repertoires were generated with immunoSEQ multiplex PCR, while TCRdb's copy carries only in-frame clones and drops some. The sample yields under 200,000 clones, about 86% seen once. Sequenced material: PBMCs. The sequence derives from a woman aged 18 to 35 in good health and CMV-seronegative. V and J are TRBV13 and TRBJ2-1, with 7 bases lining up with TRBD2. In DNA, the CDR3 is TGTGCCAGCAGCTTACGGGGGGAGTGGGGTGAGCAGTTCTTC. It codes for CASSLRGEWGEQFF. The entire variable domain, with the rest obtained from reference TRBV13 and TRBJ2-1, is as follows: AAGVIQSPRHLIKEKRETATLKCYPIPRHDTVYWYQQGPGQDPQFLISFYEKMQSDKGSIPDRFSAQQFSDYHSELNMSSLELGDSALYFCASSLRGEWGEQFFGPGTRLTVL.